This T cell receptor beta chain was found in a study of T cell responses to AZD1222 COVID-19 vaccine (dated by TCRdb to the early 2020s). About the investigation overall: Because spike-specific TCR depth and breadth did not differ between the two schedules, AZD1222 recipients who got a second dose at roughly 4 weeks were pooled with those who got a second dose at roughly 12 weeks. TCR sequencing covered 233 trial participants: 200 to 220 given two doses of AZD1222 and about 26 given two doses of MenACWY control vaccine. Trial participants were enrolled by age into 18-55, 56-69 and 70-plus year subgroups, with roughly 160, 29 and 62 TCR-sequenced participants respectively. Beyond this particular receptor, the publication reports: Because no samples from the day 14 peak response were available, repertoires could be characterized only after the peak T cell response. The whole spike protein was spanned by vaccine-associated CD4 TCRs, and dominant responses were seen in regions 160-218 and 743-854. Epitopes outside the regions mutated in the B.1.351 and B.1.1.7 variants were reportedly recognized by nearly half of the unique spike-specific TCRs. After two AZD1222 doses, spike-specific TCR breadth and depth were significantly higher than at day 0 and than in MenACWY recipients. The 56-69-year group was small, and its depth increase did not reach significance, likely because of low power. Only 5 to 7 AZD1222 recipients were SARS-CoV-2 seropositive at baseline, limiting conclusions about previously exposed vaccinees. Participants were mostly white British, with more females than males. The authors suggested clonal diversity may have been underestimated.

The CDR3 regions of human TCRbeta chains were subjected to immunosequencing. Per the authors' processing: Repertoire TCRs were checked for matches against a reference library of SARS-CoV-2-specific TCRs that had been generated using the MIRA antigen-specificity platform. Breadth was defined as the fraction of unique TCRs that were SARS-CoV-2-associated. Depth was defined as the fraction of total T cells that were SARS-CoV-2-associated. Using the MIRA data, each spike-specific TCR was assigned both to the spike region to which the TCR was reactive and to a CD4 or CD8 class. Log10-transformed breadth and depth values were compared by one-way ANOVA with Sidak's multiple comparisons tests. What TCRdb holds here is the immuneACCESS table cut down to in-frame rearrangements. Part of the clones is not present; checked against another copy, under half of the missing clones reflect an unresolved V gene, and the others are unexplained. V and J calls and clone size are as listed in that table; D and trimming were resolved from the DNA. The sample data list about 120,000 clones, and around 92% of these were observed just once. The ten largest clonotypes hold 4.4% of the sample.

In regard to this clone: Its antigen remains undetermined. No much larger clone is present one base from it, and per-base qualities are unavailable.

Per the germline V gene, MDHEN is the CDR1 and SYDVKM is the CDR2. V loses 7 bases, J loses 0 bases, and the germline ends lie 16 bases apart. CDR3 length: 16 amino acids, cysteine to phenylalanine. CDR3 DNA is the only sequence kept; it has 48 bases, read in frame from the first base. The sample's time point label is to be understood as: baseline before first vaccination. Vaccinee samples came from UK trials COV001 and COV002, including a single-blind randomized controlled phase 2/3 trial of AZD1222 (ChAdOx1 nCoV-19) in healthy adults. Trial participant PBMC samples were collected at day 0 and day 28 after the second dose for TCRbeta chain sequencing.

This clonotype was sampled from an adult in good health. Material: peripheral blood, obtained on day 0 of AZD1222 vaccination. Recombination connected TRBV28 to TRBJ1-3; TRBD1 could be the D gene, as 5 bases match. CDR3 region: CASNSPGRASGNTIYF. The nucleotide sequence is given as TGTGCCAGCAATAGCCCCGGCAGGGCCTCTGGAAACACCATATATTTT.